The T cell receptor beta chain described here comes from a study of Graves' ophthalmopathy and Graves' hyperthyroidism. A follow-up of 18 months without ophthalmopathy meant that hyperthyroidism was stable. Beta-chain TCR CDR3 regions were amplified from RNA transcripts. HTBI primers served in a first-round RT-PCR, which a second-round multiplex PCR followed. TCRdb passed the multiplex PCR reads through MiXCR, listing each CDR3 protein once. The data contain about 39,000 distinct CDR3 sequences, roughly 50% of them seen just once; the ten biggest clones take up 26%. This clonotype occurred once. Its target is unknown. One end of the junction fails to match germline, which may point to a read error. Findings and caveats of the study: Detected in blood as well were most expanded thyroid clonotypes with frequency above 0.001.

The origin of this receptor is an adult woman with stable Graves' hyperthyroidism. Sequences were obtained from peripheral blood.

CDR3: CSAPRVQIAGVAYEQYF. The CDR3 DNA is TGCAGTGCTCCTAGAGTCCAGATAGCGGGAGTCGCATACGAACAGTACTTC. This chain connects TRBV20-1 to TRBJ2-7; TRBD2 matches 9 bases. The CDR3 sequence is 17 residues long. In germline, CDR1 is DFQATT, CDR2 SNEGSKA (reference sequence).